Here is one T cell receptor beta chain with its context. Its antigen remains unknown. This record belongs to a study of long-term antiretroviral therapy in people with HIV. Study observations and caveats: Despite increasing after ART, diversity remained lower than that of transplant donor controls.

The CDR3 is 14 amino acids. From germline, CDR1 is MDHEN and CDR2 SYDVKM. The junction had 6 bases not matched to a gene; V was cut back by 4 bases and J by 5 bases. Investigators performed immunoSEQ version v3.0 at survey level. Libraries were prepared by immunoSEQ multiplex PCR; TCRdb keeps only in-frame clonotypes and omits some of them. The table has about 18,000 clones, roughly 80% seen once. This specimen was unsorted PBMCs, taken 0.6 years after starting antiretroviral therapy. The chain uses TRBV28 and TRBJ1-1; 8 nucleotides line up with TRBD1. This TCR came from a woman in her late teens or twenties with HIV. The CDR3: CASSSRTGYTEAFF. In nucleotides, the CDR3 is TGTGCCAGCAGTTCGCGGACAGGGTATACTGAAGCTTTCTTT.